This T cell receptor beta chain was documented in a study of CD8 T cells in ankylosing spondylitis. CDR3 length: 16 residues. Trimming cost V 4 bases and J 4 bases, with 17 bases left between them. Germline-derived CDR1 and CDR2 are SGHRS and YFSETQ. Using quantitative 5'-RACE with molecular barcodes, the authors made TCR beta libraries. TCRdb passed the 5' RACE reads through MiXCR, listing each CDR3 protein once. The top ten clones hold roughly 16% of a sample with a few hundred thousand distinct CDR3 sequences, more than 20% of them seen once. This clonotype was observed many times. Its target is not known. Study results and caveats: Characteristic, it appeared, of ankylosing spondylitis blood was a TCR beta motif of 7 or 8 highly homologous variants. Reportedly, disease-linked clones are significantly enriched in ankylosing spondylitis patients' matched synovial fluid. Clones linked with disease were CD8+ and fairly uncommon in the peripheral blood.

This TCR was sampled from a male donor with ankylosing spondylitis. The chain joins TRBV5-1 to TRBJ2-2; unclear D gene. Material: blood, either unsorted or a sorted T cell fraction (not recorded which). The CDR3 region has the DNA TGCGCCAGCAGCCCGAGGACCCATCAGATCACCGGGGAGCTGTTTTTT. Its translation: CASSPRTHQITGELFF.